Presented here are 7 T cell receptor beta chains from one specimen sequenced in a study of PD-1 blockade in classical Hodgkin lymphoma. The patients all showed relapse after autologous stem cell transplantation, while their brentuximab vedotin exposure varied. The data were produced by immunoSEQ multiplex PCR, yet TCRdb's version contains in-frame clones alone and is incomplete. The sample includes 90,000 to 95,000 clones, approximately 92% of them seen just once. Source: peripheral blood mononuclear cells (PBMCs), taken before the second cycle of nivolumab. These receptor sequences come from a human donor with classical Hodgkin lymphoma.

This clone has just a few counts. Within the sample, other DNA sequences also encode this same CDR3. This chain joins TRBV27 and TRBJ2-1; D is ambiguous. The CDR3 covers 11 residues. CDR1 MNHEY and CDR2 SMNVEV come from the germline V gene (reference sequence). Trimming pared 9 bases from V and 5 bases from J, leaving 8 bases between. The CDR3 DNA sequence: TGTGCCAGTAGGAAGAACAATGAGCAGTTCTTC. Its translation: CASRKNNEQFF.

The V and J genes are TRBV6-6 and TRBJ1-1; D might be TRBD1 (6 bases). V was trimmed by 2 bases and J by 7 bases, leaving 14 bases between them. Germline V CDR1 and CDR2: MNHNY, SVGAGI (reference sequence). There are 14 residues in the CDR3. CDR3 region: CASSYPRTASEAFF. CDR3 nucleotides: TGTGCCAGCAGTTACCCGCGGACAGCCAGTGAAGCTTTCTTT.

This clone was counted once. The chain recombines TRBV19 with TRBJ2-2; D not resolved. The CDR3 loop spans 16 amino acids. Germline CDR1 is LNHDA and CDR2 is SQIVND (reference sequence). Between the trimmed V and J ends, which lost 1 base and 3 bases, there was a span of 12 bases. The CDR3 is CASSIVAVEYTGELFF. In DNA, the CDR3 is TGTGCCAGTAGTATAGTGGCAGTAGAATACACCGGGGAGCTGTTTTTT.

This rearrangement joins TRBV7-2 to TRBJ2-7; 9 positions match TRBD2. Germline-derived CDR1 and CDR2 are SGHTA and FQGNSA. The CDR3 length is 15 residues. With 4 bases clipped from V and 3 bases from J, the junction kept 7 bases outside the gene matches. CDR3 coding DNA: TGTGCCAGCAGCTCGATGGCGGGAGGGAACTACGAGCAGTACTTC. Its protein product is CASSSMAGGNYEQYF.

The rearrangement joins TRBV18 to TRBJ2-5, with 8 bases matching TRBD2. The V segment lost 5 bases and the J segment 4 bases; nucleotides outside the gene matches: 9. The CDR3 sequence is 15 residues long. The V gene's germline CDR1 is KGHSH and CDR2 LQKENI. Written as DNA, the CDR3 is TGTGCCAGCTCATCGGAGACTAGCGCAACAGAGACCCAGTACTTC. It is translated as CASSSETSATETQYF.

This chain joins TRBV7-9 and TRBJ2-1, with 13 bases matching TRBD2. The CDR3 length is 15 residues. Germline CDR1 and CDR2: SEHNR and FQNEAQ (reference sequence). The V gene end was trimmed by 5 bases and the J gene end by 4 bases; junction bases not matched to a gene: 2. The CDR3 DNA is TGTGCCAGCAGCACTAGCGGGAGGGAATACAATGAGCAGTTCTTC. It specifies CASSTSGREYNEQFF.

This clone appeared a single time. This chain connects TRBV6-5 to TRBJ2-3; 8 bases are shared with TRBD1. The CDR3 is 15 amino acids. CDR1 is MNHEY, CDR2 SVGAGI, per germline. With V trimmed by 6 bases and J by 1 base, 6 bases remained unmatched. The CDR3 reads CASRQDREGTDTQYF. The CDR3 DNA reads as TGTGCCAGCAGACAGGACAGGGAGGGCACAGATACGCAGTATTTT.